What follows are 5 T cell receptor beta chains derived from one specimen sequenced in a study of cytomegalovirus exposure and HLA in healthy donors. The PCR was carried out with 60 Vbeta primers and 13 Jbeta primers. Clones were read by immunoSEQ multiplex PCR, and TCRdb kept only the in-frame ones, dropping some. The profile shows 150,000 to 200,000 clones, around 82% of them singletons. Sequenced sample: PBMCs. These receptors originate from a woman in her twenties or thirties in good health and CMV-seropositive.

The CDR3 spells CASREKCRGTENSPLHF. Written as DNA, the CDR3 is TGCGCCAGCAGAGAGAAATGTCGGGGAACGGAGAATTCACCCCTCCACTTT. The rearrangement uses TRBV10-1 and TRBJ1-6; unclear D gene. CDR1 is WNHNN, CDR2 SYGVQD, per germline (reference sequence). Between the trimmed V and J ends, which lost 6 bases and 7 bases, there was a span of 22 bases. The CDR3 consists of 17 residues.

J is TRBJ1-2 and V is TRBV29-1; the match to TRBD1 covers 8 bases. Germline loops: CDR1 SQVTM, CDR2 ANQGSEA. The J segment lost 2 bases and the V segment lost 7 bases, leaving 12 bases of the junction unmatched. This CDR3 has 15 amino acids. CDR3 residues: CSAGGRGWSNYGYTF. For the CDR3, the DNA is TGCAGCGCAGGGGGCAGGGGATGGTCCAACTATGGCTACACCTTC.

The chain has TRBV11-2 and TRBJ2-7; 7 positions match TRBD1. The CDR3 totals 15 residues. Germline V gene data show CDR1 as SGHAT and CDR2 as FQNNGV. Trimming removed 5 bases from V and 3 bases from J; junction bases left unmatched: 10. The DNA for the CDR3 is TGTGCCAGCAGCCCCAGGACAGGTTTACTCTACGAGCAGTACTTC. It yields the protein CASSPRTGLLYEQYF. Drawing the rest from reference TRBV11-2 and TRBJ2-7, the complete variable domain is EAGVAQSPRYKIIEKRQSVAFWCNPISGHATLYWYQQILGQGPKLLIQFQNNGVVDDSQLPKDRFSAERLKGVDSTLKIQPAKLEDSAVYLCASSPRTGLLYEQYFGPGTRLTVT.

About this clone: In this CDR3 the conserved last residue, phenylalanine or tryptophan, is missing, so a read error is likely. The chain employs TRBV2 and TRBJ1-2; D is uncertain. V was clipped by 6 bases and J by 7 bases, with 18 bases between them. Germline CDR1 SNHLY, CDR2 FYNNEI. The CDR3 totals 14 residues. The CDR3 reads CASSPEGTGSGYTL. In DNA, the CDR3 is TGTGCCAGCAGCCCTGAGGGTACGGGCTCTGGCTACACCCTC.

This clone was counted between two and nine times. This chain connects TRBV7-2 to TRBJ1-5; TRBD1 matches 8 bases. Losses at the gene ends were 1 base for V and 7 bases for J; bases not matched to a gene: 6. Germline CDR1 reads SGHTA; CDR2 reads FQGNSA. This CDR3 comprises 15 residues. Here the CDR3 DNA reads TGTGCCAGCAGCTTAGGCGAGGACAGGGTACAGCCCCAGCATTTT. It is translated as CASSLGEDRVQPQHF. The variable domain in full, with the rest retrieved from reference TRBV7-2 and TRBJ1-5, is GAGVSQSPSNKVTEKGKDVELRCDPISGHTALYWYRQSLGQGLEFLIYFQGNSAPDKSGLPSDRFSAERTGGSVSTLTIQRTQQEDSAVYLCASSLGEDRVQPQHFGDGTRLSIL.